This entry describes one T cell receptor (beta chain). Antigen: not known. Per germline, CDR1 SEHNR and CDR2 FQNEAQ (reference sequence). The ends were cut back, 4 bases at V and 9 bases at J, with 22 bases in the middle. The CDR3 is 16 amino acids. This entry comes from a study of OX40 agonist ivuxolimab in advanced cancers. Study overall: Patient treatment consisted of intravenous ivuxolimab administration every 2 weeks at 0.01 to 10 mg/kg.

Study-level points and caveats: Low normalized T-cell clonal expansion was additionally recorded for some nonresponders. CD4+ and CD8+ blood T cells expanded clonally by week 6 at 0.1 to 3.0 mg/kg.

Using immunoSEQ multiplex PCR, the repertoire was profiled, and TCRdb retains in-frame clones only, with some absent. The sample yields 50,000 to 60,000 clones, roughly nine tenths seen once. Autoimmune disease history or systemic immunosuppression barred patients. The V gene is TRBV7-9, the J gene TRBJ2-1, with a weak D call TRBD1 (6 bases). This sequence was found in an adult with an advanced solid tumor such as melanoma, head and neck, liver or kidney cancer. The material was CD4+ or CD8+ T cells sorted from blood, obtained in a trial of the OX40 agonist ivuxolimab. In nucleotides, the CDR3 is TGTGCCAGCAGCTCCCTTATGAGGGGGTACGGTAGTGAGCAGTTCTTC. Amino acids: CASSSLMRGYGSEQFF.